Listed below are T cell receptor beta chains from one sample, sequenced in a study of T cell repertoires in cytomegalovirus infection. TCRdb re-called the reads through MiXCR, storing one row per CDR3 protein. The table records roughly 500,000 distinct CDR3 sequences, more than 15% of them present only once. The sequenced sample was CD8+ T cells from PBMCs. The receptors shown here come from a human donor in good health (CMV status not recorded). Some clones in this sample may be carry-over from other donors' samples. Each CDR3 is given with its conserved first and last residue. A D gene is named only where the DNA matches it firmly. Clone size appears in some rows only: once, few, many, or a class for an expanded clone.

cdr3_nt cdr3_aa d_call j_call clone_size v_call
TGTGCCAGTACCCCGGACGGTACTGAAGCTTTCTTT CASTPDGTEAFF NA TRBJ1-1 many TRBV19
TGTGCCAGCCAAGACAGTACTAGCACAGATACGCAGTATTTT CASQDSTSTDTQYF NA TRBJ2-3 NA TRBV27
TGTGCCAGTAGTATAGGCCTGGCGTCTCTAGCATCGGAGACCCAGTACTTC CASSIGLASLASETQYF NA TRBJ2-5 NA TRBV19
TGTGCCAGCAGCCCCCGTATAGGTGAAGCTTTCTTT CASSPRIGEAFF NA TRBJ1-1 many TRBV7-8
TGTGCCAGCAGCTTCATTAGCGGCGCAGATACGCAGTATTTT CASSFISGADTQYF NA TRBJ2-3 many TRBV7-8
TGTGCCAGCAATAAGGTGAACACTGAAGCTTTCTTT CASNKVNTEAFF NA TRBJ1-1 NA TRBV28
TGTGCCAGCAGGGCAGGAGGGCACTTACTCTATGGCTACACCTTC CASRAGGHLLYGYTF NA TRBJ1-2 few TRBV7-9
TGTGCCAGCAGTCCCCCAGGCGGGGGGGCGGGCAATGAGCAGTTCTTC CASSPPGGGAGNEQFF TRBD2 TRBJ2-1 NA TRBV6-1
TGTGCCAGCACCCTGAGTAGGGAAAACATTCAGTACTTC CASTLSRENIQYF NA TRBJ2-4 many TRBV28
TGTGCCAGCAGCCAACACTACGAGCAGTACTTC CASSQHYEQYF NA TRBJ2-7 many TRBV14
TGTGCCAGCAGTTTCCCGGGACAGGGGGCCAATGAGCAGTTCTTC CASSFPGQGANEQFF TRBD1 TRBJ2-1 many TRBV12-3/TRBV12-4
TGTGCCAGCAGTTTCTCGGATAATGAAAAACTGTTTTTT CASSFSDNEKLFF NA TRBJ1-4 NA TRBV27
TGTGCCAGCAGAGAAGACAATAGCAATCAGCCCCAGCATTTT CASREDNSNQPQHF NA TRBJ1-5 many TRBV7-2
TGTGCCAGCAGCTCAACCGGGACAAGGGAGACCCAGTACTTC CASSSTGTRETQYF NA TRBJ2-5 many TRBV7-9
TGCGCCAGCAGCCAGGCTTCCCGGAGGGGGGCGCGCAATGAGCAGTTCTTC CASSQASRRGARNEQFF NA TRBJ2-1 few TRBV4-1
TGTGCCAGCAGCCAAGATATGGCTACTGGAAACAATGAGCAGTTCTTC CASSQDMATGNNEQFF NA TRBJ2-1 NA TRBV3-1
TGTGCCAGCAGCTCCCTGGGCGCCGTAGACCCCAAGGTGTTTTTT CASSSLGAVDPKVFF NA TRBJ1-4 many TRBV7-9
TGTGCCAGCAGTAATGGGGAGTGGAACACTGAAGCTTTCTTT CASSNGEWNTEAFF NA TRBJ1-1 many TRBV6-1
TGTGCCAGCAGTTCCCCGCGGGCGGGAGTATCCTACAATGAGCAGTTCTTC CASSSPRAGVSYNEQFF TRBD2 TRBJ2-1 NA TRBV27
TGTGCCAGCAGCGTAGCCCTAGCGGGAGGGCCCGAAACCGGGGAGCTGTTTTTT CASSVALAGGPETGELFF TRBD2 TRBJ2-2 NA TRBV9
TGTGCCAGCAGCCAAGAGCCACAGTATTCCTACGAGCAGTACTTC CASSQEPQYSYEQYF NA TRBJ2-7 few TRBV4-2
TGTGCCAGCAGCTTAGTGGGGACAGTCATGGACAATGAGCAGTTCTTC CASSLVGTVMDNEQFF TRBD1 TRBJ2-1 many TRBV7-8
TGTGCCAGCAGTTTAGAGGGGACGGACATTCAGTACTTC CASSLEGTDIQYF NA TRBJ2-4 few TRBV12-3/TRBV12-4
TGTGCCAGCAGTTCCTCCGGGACTAGCGGGGGGGAGCTGTTTTTT CASSSSGTSGGELFF TRBD2 TRBJ2-2 many TRBV12-3/TRBV12-4
TGTGCCAGCAGCCGGACAGGGACTTACGAGCAGTACTTC CASSRTGTYEQYF TRBD1 TRBJ2-7 few TRBV6-5
TGCGCCAGCAGCCAGAGACAGGGGACGAACACTGAAGCTTTCTTT CASSQRQGTNTEAFF TRBD1 TRBJ1-1 many TRBV4-1
TGTGCCAGCAGCTTAGTCTTTCGGCGTCCTGACACCGGGGAGCTGTTTTTT CASSLVFRRPDTGELFF NA TRBJ2-2 many TRBV7-6
TGCGCCAGCAGCCAAGCCAGAGCGCGGACTGAAGCTTTCTTT CASSQARARTEAFF NA TRBJ1-1 NA TRBV4-1
TGCAGCGCCAAGCGAATGAACACTGAAGCTTTCTTT CSAKRMNTEAFF NA TRBJ1-1 few TRBV29-1
TGTGCCAGCACGCTCGACAGGGGTAACCCCTCTGGGGCCAACGTCCTGACTTTC CASTLDRGNPSGANVLTF TRBD1 TRBJ2-6 NA TRBV2
TGTGCTAGTGCCCAATCCACAGGTTGGAACACTGAAGCTTTCTTT CASAQSTGWNTEAFF NA TRBJ1-1 many TRBV12-5
TGTGCCAGCAGTTTTACCCGGGACTTGGAGGGAGCTTTCTTT CASSFTRDLEGAFF NA TRBJ1-1 NA TRBV27
TGTGCCAGCAGTTCCACCCCGTTTTCCAGGAGCTCTGGAAACACCATATATTTT CASSSTPFSRSSGNTIYF NA TRBJ1-3 few TRBV6-1
TGTGCCAGCGACGGGGGGGACAGGCCAAACTATGGCTACACCTTC CASDGGDRPNYGYTF TRBD1 TRBJ1-2 many TRBV12-3/TRBV12-4
TGTGCCAGCAGCTCCTTCGAGTGGGGCTCCTACAATGAGCAGTTCTTC CASSSFEWGSYNEQFF NA TRBJ2-1 NA TRBV27
TGCAGTGCTAGAAAAGGGACAGAACTCAGCTCCTACGAGCAGTACTTC CSARKGTELSSYEQYF TRBD1 TRBJ2-7 few TRBV20-1
TGTGCCAGCAGTTATCTCCCCACGGGAAGTCAAGAGACCCAGTACTTC CASSYLPTGSQETQYF NA TRBJ2-5 NA TRBV27
TGTGCCAGCAGCGCGGAAGGGGCTAGGGTCGACACTGAAGCTTTCTTT CASSAEGARVDTEAFF NA TRBJ1-1 few TRBV7-9
TGTGCCATCAGTGACCCCCCTAGCGCGAAAGCCTACGAGCAGTACTTC CAISDPPSAKAYEQYF NA TRBJ2-7 many TRBV10-3
TGTGCCAGCAGCGGAGCCCTGGATAGCGGGAGGGTAAATGAGCAGTTCTTC CASSGALDSGRVNEQFF TRBD2 TRBJ2-1 many TRBV7-9
TGTGCCAGCATGGGCGGTTCGGGGTATGGCTACACCTTC CASMGGSGYGYTF NA TRBJ1-2 few TRBV9
TGTGCCAGCAGTTATTCAGGGGCTGGGAACACCGGGGAGCTGTTTTTT CASSYSGAGNTGELFF NA TRBJ2-2 many TRBV6-5
TGTGCCCAAAAGCCCGGGACACACACCGGGGAGCTGTTTTTT CAQKPGTHTGELFF NA TRBJ2-2 NA TRBV6-1
TGTGCCAGCAGCCTGCGTTTGAGTGAGCAGTTCTTC CASSLRLSEQFF NA TRBJ2-1 few TRBV6-6
TGCGCCAGCAGCCAAGATCCCCAGGTCACAGATACGCAGTATTTT CASSQDPQVTDTQYF NA TRBJ2-3 few TRBV4-1
TGCAGCGGAAGCGGGAGTGAAGGATGGACGCAGTATTTT CSGSGSEGWTQYF TRBD2 TRBJ2-3 NA TRBV29-1
TGTGCCAGCAGATCCGGGCAGGTTAGCACTGAAGCTTTCTTT CASRSGQVSTEAFF NA TRBJ1-1 many TRBV12-3/TRBV12-4
TGTGCCAGCAGTCCGACAGGTTTCGACACCATATATTTT CASSPTGFDTIYF NA TRBJ1-3 NA TRBV6-1
TGTGCCAGCGGTACCACAGGGAGGAACACTGAAGCTTTCTTT CASGTTGRNTEAFF NA TRBJ1-1 NA TRBV9
TGTGCCAGCAGCCAAGAAGAGTACAATGAGCAGTTCTTC CASSQEEYNEQFF NA TRBJ2-1 many TRBV14
TGTGCCAGCAGTCCCCTCAGGGGGGAGGTCAGCTACGAGCAGTACTTC CASSPLRGEVSYEQYF NA TRBJ2-7 many TRBV28
TGTGCCAGCAGCCAAGGAAGATCGAGCGGGAAACGAAACACCGGGGAGCTGTTTTTT CASSQGRSSGKRNTGELFF TRBD2 TRBJ2-2 few TRBV14
TGTGCCAGCAGAGACAGGGACAAATCGAACACCGGGGAGCTGTTTTTT CASRDRDKSNTGELFF TRBD1 TRBJ2-2 few TRBV5-4
TGCGCCAGCAGCCAAGAAGCGGGACAGGTGTACTACGAGCAGTACTTC CASSQEAGQVYYEQYF NA TRBJ2-7 few TRBV4-1
TGTGCCACCAGTGACGGACAGGGGGCGGAGAACACTGAAGCTTTCTTT CATSDGQGAENTEAFF TRBD1 TRBJ1-1 many TRBV24-1
TGCGCCAGCAGCCAAGGACTCCGGGACAGGGGGCCAAATTCACCCCTCCACTTT CASSQGLRDRGPNSPLHF TRBD1 TRBJ1-6 NA TRBV4-1
TGCGCCAGCAGCTTGGAGGAAGGAGTTATCGGGGAGCTGTTTTTT CASSLEEGVIGELFF NA TRBJ2-2 few TRBV5-1
TGTGCCAGCAGCTTAGCCCCCGGACAGGGATCAGGAAACACCATATATTTT CASSLAPGQGSGNTIYF TRBD1 TRBJ1-3 many TRBV7-9
TGCAGCGTCCTCGGGGGGGCCGAGAATGAGCAGTTCTTC CSVLGGAENEQFF TRBD2 TRBJ2-1 NA TRBV29-1